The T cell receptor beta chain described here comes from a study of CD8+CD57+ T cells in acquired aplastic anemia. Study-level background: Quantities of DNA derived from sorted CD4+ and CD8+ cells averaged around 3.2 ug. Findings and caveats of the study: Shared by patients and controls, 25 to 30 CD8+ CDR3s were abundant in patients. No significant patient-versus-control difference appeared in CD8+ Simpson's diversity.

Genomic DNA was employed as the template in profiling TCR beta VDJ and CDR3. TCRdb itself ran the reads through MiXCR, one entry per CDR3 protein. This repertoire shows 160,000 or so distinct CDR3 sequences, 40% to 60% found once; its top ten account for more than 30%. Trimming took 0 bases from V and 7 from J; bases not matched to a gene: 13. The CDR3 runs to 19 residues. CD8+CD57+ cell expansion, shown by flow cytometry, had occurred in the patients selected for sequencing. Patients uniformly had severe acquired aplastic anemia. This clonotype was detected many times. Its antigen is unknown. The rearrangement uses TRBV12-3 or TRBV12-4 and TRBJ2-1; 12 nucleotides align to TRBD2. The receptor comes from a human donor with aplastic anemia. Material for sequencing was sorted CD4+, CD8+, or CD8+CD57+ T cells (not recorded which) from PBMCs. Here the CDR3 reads CASSLALSPGLAGLNEQFF. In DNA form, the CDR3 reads TGTGCCAGCAGTTTAGCGCTCTCGCCGGGACTAGCGGGCTTGAATGAGCAGTTCTTC.